These 13 T cell receptor beta chains were all obtained from the same sample, sequenced in a study of cytomegalovirus exposure and HLA in healthy donors. The primer mix had 60 Vbeta and 13 Jbeta primers. Sequencing was performed with immunoSEQ multiplex PCR; in TCRdb, only in-frame clones are kept and a portion is missing. The table includes over 150,000 clones, more than 70% detected once. Sequenced material: PBMCs. Source of these receptors: a man aged 60-69 years in good health and CMV-seronegative.

This CDR3 reads CASRVQGSGANVLTF. In DNA form, the CDR3 reads TGCGCCAGCAGGGTGCAGGGCTCTGGGGCCAACGTCCTGACTTTC. The gene calls are TRBV5-1 and TRBJ2-6; possible D gene TRBD1, 5 bases. The CDR3 is made up of 15 amino acids. Germline V gene lookup returns CDR1 SGHRS and CDR2 YFSETQ. Trimming took off 5 bases at V and 0 bases at J, with 9 bases between the two ends.

The chain carries TRBV18 and TRBJ1-1; 11 positions match TRBD1. Germline V gene lookup returns CDR1 KGHSH and CDR2 LQKENI. Unmatched junction bases numbered 4, after V lost 4 bases and J lost 0 bases. The CDR3 spans 16 residues. The CDR3: CASSRGTGGVNTEAFF. The DNA of the CDR3 is TGTGCCAGCTCACGCGGGACAGGGGGGGTGAACACTGAAGCTTTCTTT.

The rearrangement uses TRBV29-1 and TRBJ2-2; 7 bases line up with TRBD2. Per the germline V gene, CDR1 is SQVTM and CDR2 is ANQGSEA. With 6 bases clipped from V and 6 bases from J, the junction kept 13 bases outside the gene matches. The CDR3 has 15 amino acids. CDR3 nucleotide sequence: TGCAGCGTCATTAGGGGCGGGAGTGGGTCCGGGGAGCTGTTTTTT. Translated: CSVIRGGSGSGELFF.

This chain links TRBV5-1 with TRBJ1-2; D remains ambiguous. Germline CDR1 and CDR2: SGHRS and YFSETQ. CDR3 length: 19 residues. V lost 1 base to trimming and J lost 0 bases, with 22 bases between them. The CDR3 DNA reads as TGCGCCAGCAGCTTGACGGTCCGGTGGCCGACTACTACTAACTATGGCTACACCTTC. This sequence encodes CASSLTVRWPTTTNYGYTF.

The V gene is TRBV29-1, the J gene TRBJ1-2; the match to TRBD1 covers 9 bases. V lost 4 bases to trimming and J lost 4 bases; unmatched junction nucleotides: 7. Germline-derived CDR1 and CDR2 are SQVTM and ANQGSEA. The CDR3 spans 14 residues. The CDR3 region is CSVAAGQGTYGYTF. The CDR3 DNA sequence: TGCAGCGTTGCGGCGGGACAGGGCACCTATGGCTACACCTTC.

The genes are TRBV28 and TRBJ1-4; D is unresolved. Per germline, CDR1 MDHEN and CDR2 SYDVKM. Trimming took 5 bases from V and 7 from J, leaving 8 bases between them. The CDR3 runs 12 residues. The CDR3 protein is CASSDRGEKLFF. DNA of the CDR3: TGTGCCAGCAGTGATCGAGGTGAAAAACTGTTTTTT. Full variable domain (rest looked up from reference TRBV28 and TRBJ1-4): DVKVTQSSRYLVKRTGEKVFLECVQDMDHENMFWYRQDPGLGLRLIYFSYDVKMKEKGDIPEGYSVSREKKERFSLILESASTNQTSMYLCASSDRGEKLFFGSGTQLSVL.

The V call is TRBV7-2, the J call TRBJ1-1, with no clear D. This CDR3 is 14 amino acids long. The germline gives CDR1 SGHTA, CDR2 FQGNSA. V was clipped by 1 base and J by 1 base, with 7 bases between them. The CDR3 here is CASSLGAENTEAFF. The CDR3, as DNA: TGTGCCAGCAGCTTAGGAGCCGAGAACACTGAAGCTTTCTTT. The entire variable domain, with the rest obtained from reference TRBV7-2 and TRBJ1-1, is as follows: GAGVSQSPSNKVTEKGKDVELRCDPISGHTALYWYRQSLGQGLEFLIYFQGNSAPDKSGLPSDRFSAERTGGSVSTLTIQRTQQEDSAVYLCASSLGAENTEAFFGQGTRLTVV.

The CDR3 DNA reads TGTGCCACCCAGGGGCTAGCGGACGTCAATGAGCAGTTCTTC. Its protein is CATQGLADVNEQFF. V gene TRBV10-3 combines with J gene TRBJ2-1; a possible D gene is TRBD2 (7 bases). The germline V gene encodes CDR1 ENHRY and CDR2 SYGVKD. The CDR3 spans 14 residues. V shed 10 bases and J shed 6 bases, with 19 bases lying between them.

The V and J genes are TRBV20-1 and TRBJ2-7; D uncertain. Per germline, CDR1 DFQATT and CDR2 SNEGSKA (reference sequence). V was pared by 0 bases and J by 7 bases, with 7 bases between. The CDR3 contains 11 residues. CDR3 nucleotide sequence: TGCAGTGCTAGAGATCTGCGGGAGCAGTACTTC. Encoded protein: CSARDLREQYF.

The chain uses TRBV27 and TRBJ1-2; D not resolved. The CDR3 runs to 13 residues. Germline V gene sequence: CDR1 MNHEY, CDR2 SMNVEV (reference sequence). Trimming pared 3 bases from V and 13 bases from J, leaving 18 bases between. CDR3 loop: CASSFSRGIASTF. In DNA, the CDR3 is TGTGCCAGCAGTTTTAGTCGGGGAATCGCCTCCACCTTC.

This clone has more than one count but fewer than ten. The genes are TRBV20-1 and TRBJ1-2, with D maybe TRBD1 (6 bases). This CDR3 has 11 amino acids. Trimming pared 3 bases from V and 8 bases from J, leaving 10 bases between. Germline CDR1 reads DFQATT; CDR2 reads SNEGSKA (reference sequence). This CDR3 is CSASNRVGYTF. In nucleotides, the CDR3 is TGCAGTGCTAGCAACAGGGTGGGCTACACCTTC.

This clone occurred a few times. The chain joins TRBV19 to TRBJ2-1, with no clear D. The CDR3 runs 16 residues. The ends were cut back, 6 bases at V and 2 bases at J, with 17 bases in the middle. CDR1 LNHDA and CDR2 SQIVND come from the germline V gene (reference sequence). The CDR3 loop reads CASRPFRSPTYNEQFF. The CDR3 DNA is TGTGCCAGTAGGCCCTTCCGGAGCCCCACCTACAATGAGCAGTTCTTC.

This clone was detected only a few times. This CDR3 is CASSYSLQGAVSPLHF. The CDR3 DNA is TGTGCCAGCAGTTACTCGCTACAGGGGGCGGTTTCACCCCTCCACTTT. The chain recombines TRBV6-5 with TRBJ1-6, with 9 bases that match TRBD1. The CDR3 contains 16 residues. Unmatched junction bases numbered 6, after V lost 0 bases and J lost 9 bases. Germline-derived CDR1 and CDR2 are MNHEY and SVGAGI.